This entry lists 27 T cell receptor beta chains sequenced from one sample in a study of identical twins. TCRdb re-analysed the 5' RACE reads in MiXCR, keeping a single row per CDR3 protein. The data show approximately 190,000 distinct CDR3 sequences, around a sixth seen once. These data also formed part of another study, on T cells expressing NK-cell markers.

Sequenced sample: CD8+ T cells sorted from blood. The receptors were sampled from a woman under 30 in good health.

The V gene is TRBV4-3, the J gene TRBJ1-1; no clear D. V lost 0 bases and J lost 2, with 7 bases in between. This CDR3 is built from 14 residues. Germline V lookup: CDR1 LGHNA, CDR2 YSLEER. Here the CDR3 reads CASSQDAGNTEAFF. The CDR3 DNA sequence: TGCGCCAGCAGCCAAGATGCGGGAAACACTGAAGCTTTCTTT.

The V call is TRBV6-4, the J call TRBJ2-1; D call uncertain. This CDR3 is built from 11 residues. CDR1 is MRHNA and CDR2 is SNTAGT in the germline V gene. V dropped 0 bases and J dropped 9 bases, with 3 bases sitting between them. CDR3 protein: CASSDSFEQFF. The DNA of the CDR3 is TGTGCCAGCAGTGACTCTTTTGAGCAGTTCTTC.

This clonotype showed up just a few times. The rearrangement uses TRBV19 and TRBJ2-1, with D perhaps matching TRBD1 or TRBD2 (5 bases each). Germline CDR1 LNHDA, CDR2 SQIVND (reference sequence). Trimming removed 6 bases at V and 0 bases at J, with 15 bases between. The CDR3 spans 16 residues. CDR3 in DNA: TGTGCCAGTAGGGGGGTGGTGGGAAGCTCCTACAATGAGCAGTTCTTC. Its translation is CASRGVVGSSYNEQFF.

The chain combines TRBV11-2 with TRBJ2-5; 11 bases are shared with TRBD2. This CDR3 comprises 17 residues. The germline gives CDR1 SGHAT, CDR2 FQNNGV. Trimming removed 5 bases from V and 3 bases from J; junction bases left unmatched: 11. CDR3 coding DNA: TGTGCCAGCAGCCCCCGGGCTAGCGGGAGGAGGGAAGAGACCCAGTACTTC. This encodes CASSPRASGRREETQYF.

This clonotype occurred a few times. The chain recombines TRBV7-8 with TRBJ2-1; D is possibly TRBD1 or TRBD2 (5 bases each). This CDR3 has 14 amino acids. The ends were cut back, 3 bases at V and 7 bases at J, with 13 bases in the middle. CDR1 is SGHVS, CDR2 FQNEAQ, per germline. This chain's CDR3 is CASSLVLGENEQFF. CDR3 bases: TGTGCCAGCAGCTTGGTACTAGGGGAAAATGAGCAGTTCTTC.

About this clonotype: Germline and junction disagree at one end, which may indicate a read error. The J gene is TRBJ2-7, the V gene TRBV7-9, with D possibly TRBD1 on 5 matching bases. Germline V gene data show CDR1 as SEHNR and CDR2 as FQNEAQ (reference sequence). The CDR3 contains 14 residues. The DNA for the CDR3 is TGTGCCAGCAGCTTCCCGACAGATACCTACGTGCAGTACTTC. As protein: CASSFPTDTYVQYF. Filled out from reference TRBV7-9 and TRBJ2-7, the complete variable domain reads DTGVSQNPRHKITKRGQNVTFRCDPISEHNRLYWYRQTLGQGPEFLTYFQNEAQLEKSRLLSDRFSAERPKGSFSTLEIQRTEQGDSAMYLCASSFPTDTYVQYFGPGTRLTVT.

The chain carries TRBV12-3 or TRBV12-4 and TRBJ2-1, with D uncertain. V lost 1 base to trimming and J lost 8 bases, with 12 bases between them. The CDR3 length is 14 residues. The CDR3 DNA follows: TGTGCCAGCAGTTTAGTTTCCCTTTCGGATGAGCAGTTCTTC. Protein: CASSLVSLSDEQFF.

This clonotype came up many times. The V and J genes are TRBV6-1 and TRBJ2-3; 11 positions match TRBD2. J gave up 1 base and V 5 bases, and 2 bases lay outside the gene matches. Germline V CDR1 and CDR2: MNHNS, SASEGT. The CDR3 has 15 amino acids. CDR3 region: CASSPGLAGTDTQYF. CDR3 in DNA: TGTGCCAGCAGTCCGGGACTAGCGGGCACAGATACGCAGTATTTT.

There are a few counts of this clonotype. This CDR3 is CASSPRRVKAEQYF. The CDR3 DNA is TGTGCCAGCAGCCCCCGGAGGGTTAAAGCCGAGCAGTACTTC. This chain links TRBV3-1 with TRBJ2-7; D is possibly TRBD2 (6 bases). This CDR3 contains 14 residues. V gave up 4 bases and J gave up 6 bases, with 16 bases separating them. Germline V gene data show CDR1 as LGHDT and CDR2 as YNNKEL (reference sequence).

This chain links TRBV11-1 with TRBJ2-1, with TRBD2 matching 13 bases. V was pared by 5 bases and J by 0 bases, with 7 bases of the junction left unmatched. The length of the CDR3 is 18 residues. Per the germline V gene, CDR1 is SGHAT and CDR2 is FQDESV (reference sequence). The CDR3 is CASSPFTSGGASYNEQFF. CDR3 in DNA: TGTGCCAGCAGCCCTTTTACTAGCGGGGGGGCCTCCTACAATGAGCAGTTCTTC.

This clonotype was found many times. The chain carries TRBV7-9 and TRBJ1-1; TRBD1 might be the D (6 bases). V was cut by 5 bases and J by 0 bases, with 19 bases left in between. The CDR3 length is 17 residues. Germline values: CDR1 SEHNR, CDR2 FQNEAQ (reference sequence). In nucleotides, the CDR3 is TGTGCCAGCAGCCGAGGCGGACAGCACGTACTGAACACTGAAGCTTTCTTT. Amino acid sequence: CASSRGGQHVLNTEAFF. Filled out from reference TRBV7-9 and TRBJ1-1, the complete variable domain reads DTGVSQNPRHKITKRGQNVTFRCDPISEHNRLYWYRQTLGQGPEFLTYFQNEAQLEKSRLLSDRFSAERPKGSFSTLEIQRTEQGDSAMYLCASSRGGQHVLNTEAFFGQGTRLTVV.

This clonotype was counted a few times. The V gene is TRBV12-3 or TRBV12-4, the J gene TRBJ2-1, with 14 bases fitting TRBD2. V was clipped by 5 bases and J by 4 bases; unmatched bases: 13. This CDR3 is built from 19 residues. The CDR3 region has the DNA TGTGCCAGCAGTCCAGGACTAGCGGGAGGAGGGGTCTCTTACAATGAGCAGTTCTTC. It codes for CASSPGLAGGGVSYNEQFF.

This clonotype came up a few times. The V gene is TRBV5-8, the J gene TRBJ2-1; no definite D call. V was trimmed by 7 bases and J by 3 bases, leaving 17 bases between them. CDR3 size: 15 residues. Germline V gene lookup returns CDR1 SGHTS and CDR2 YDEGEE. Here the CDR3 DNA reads TGTGCCAGCTCCCCCGAGGACCCCCTCTACAATGAGCAGTTCTTC. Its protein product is CASSPEDPLYNEQFF.

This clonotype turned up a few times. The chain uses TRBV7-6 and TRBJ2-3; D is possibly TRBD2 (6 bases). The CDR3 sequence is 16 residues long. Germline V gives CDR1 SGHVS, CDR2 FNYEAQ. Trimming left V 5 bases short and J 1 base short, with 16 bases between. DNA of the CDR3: TGTGCCAGCAGCCCGGTTGCGGGGCTCGGCACAGATACGCAGTATTTT. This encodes CASSPVAGLGTDTQYF.

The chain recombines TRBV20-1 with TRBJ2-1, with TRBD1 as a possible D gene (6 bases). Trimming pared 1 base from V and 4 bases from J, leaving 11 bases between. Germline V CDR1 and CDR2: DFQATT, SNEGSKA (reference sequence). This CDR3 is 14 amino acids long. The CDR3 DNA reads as TGCAGTGCTAGAGTTGAAGGGGGTTACAATGAGCAGTTCTTC. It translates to CSARVEGGYNEQFF.

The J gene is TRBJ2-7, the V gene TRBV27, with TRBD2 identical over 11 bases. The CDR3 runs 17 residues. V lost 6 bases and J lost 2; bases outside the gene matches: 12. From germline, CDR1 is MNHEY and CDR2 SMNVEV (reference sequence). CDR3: CASSPLSTSGSAYEQYF. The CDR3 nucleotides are TGTGCCAGCAGCCCCCTCTCCACTAGCGGGAGCGCCTACGAGCAGTACTTC.

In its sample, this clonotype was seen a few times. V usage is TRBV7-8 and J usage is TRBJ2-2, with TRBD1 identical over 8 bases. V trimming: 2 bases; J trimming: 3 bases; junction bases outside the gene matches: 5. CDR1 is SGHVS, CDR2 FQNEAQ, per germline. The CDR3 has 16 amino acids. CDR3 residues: CASSLPGQAYTGELFF. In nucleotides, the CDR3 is TGTGCCAGCAGCTTACCGGGACAGGCTTACACCGGGGAGCTGTTTTTT.

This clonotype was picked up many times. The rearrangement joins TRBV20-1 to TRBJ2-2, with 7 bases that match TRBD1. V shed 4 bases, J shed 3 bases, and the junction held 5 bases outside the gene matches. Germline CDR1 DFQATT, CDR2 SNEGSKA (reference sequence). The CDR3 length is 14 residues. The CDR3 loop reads CSAKGQGDTGELFF. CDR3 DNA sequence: TGCAGTGCTAAAGGGCAGGGGGACACCGGGGAGCTGTTTTTT.

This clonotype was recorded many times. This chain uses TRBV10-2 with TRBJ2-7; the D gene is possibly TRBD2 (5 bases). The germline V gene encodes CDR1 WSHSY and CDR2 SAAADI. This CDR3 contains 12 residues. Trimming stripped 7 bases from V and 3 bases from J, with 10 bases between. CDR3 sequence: CASTQRSYEQYF. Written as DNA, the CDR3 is TGCGCCAGCACCCAGCGGAGCTACGAGCAGTACTTC.

This CDR3 reads CASSLERNPSGPSYEQYF. CDR3 coding DNA: TGTGCCAGCAGCTTAGAGAGGAACCCTAGCGGGCCCTCCTACGAGCAGTACTTC. This sequence joins TRBV11-2 and TRBJ2-7, with 8 bases that match TRBD2. This CDR3 is 18 amino acids long. After removal of 0 bases from V and 0 bases from J, the junction contained 10 bases not matched to a gene. CDR1 and CDR2 from the germline V gene are SGHAT and FQNNGV.

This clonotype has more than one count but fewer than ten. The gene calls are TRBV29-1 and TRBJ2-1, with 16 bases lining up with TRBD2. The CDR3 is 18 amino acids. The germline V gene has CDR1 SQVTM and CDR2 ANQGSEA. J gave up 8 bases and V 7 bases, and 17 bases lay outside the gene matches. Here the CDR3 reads CSAKAAAGTSGRVDEQFF. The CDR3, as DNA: TGCAGCGCGAAAGCAGCCGCCGGGACTAGCGGGAGGGTTGATGAGCAGTTCTTC.

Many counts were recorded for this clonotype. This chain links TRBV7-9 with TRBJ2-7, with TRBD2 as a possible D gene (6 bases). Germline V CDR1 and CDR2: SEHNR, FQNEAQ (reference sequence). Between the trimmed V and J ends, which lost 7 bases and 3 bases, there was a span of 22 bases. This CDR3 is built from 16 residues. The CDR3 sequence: CASTPPTGSTFYEQYF. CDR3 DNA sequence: TGTGCCAGCACACCACCAACCGGGAGCACCTTCTACGAGCAGTACTTC.

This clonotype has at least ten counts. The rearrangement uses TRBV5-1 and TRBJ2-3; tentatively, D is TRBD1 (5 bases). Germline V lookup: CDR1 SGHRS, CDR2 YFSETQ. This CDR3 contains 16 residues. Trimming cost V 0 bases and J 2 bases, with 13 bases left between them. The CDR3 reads CASSLGGYQVTDTQYF. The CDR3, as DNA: TGCGCCAGCAGCTTGGGGGGCTATCAGGTCACAGATACGCAGTATTTT.

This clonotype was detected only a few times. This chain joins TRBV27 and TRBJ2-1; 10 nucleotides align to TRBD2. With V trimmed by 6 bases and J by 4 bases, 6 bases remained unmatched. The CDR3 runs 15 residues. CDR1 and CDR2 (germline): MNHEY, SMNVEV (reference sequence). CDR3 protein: CASRYLAGDYNEQFF. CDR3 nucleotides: TGTGCCAGCAGATACCTAGCGGGGGATTACAATGAGCAGTTCTTC.

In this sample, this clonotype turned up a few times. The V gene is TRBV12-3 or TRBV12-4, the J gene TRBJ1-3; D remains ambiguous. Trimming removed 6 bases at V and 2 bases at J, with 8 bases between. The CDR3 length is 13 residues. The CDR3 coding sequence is TGTGCCAGCAGATCTCCTACTGGAAACACCATATATTTT. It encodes CASRSPTGNTIYF.

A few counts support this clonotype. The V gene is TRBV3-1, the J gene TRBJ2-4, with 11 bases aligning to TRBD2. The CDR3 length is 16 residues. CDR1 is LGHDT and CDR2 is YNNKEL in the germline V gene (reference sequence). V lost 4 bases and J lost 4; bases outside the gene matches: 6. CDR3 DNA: TGTGCCAGCAGCCCCGGACTAGCGGGCCGAAAAAACATTCAGTACTTC. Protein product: CASSPGLAGRKNIQYF.

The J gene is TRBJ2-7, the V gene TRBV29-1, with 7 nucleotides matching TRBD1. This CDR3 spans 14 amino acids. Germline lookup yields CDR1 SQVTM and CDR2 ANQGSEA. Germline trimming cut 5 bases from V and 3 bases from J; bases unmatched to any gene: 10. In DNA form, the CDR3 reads TGCAGCGTTACATTACAGGGGAGCGTCTACGAGCAGTACTTC. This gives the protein CSVTLQGSVYEQYF.